The T cell receptor beta chain described here comes from a study of T and B cells in COVID-19 patients. Study at large: Critical illness requiring mechanical ventilation or extracorporeal membrane oxygenation affected 12 of 20 active-infection patients.

TRB was amplified from around 250-460 ng of blood genomic DNA. Study-wide points: At recovery TRB diversity and richness exceeded healthy donors, after highly clonal active COVID-19 repertoires.

Multiplex PCR with BIOMED2 TRB-A/B primer pools amplified TRB rearrangements. TCRdb processed the multiplex PCR reads anew with MiXCR; each CDR3 protein has one entry. The sample carries about 15,000 distinct CDR3 sequences, about 29% recorded once. This clonotype rates as medium-sized (0.01 to 0.1%). The antigen remains undetermined. The CDR3 spans 12 residues. V was pared by 3 bases and J by 4 bases, with 1 base of the junction left unmatched. Germline V CDR1 and CDR2: SQVTM, ANQGSEA. The sequenced sample was blood. This chain uses TRBV29-1 with TRBJ2-7; 9 bases line up with TRBD1. This sequence was found in a human donor who had recovered from COVID-19. This chain's CDR3 is CSVDGTGYEQYF. The CDR3 coding sequence is TGCAGCGTTGATGGGACAGGGTACGAGCAGTACTTC.